This T cell receptor beta chain was profiled in a study of T cells in tuberculosis. Study-wide background: IGRA-negative adolescents, IGRA-positive adolescents with latent tuberculosis and adults with active tuberculosis formed this South African cohort.

A remark on this clone: Its specificity is unknown.

CDR3 length: 14 residues. The V gene end was trimmed by 2 bases and the J gene end by 6 bases; junction bases not matched to a gene: 4. From germline, CDR1 is SGDLS and CDR2 YYNGEE. The table came from immunoSEQ multiplex PCR; TCRdb's copy has only in-frame clones and leaves some out. The data contain some 26,000 clones, approximately 92% of them singletons. The study, taken as a whole, reports: Shorter CDR3-alpha in active tuberculosis partly drove smaller distances.

This chain uses TRBV9 with TRBJ2-2; 7 bases map to TRBD1. The sequence derives from a donor aged 10 to 29 with latent tuberculosis or without tuberculosis infection. Some clones in this sample may be carry-over from other donors' samples. Sequencing was carried out using PBMCs. The CDR3 loop is CASSVTGVSGELFF. In DNA form, the CDR3 reads TGTGCCAGCAGCGTCACAGGGGTTTCCGGGGAGCTGTTTTTT.